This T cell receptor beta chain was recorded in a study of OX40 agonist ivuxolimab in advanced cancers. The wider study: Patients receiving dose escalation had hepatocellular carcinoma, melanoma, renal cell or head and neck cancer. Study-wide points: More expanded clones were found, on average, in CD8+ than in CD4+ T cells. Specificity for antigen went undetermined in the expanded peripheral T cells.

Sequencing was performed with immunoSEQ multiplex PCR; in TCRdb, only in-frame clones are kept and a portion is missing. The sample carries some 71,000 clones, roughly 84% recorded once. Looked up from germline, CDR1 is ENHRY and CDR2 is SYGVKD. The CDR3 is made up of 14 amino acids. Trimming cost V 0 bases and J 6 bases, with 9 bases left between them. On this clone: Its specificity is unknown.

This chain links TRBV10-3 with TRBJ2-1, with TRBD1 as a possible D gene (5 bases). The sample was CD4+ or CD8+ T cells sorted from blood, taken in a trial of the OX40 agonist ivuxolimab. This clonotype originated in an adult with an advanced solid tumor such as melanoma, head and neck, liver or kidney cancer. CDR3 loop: CAISESRGSNEQFF. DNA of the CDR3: TGTGCCATCAGTGAGTCTAGGGGAAGCAATGAGCAGTTCTTC.